Listed below are T cell receptor beta chains from one sample, sequenced in a study of blood T cell repertoires in COVID-19. Clones were sequenced by immunoSEQ multiplex PCR, and TCRdb holds only the in-frame ones, with some missing. The top ten clones hold 1.9% of a sample with around 300,000 clones, just under 90% of them seen once. The specimen sequenced was PBMCs or T cells enriched from blood (not recorded which). These receptor sequences come from a woman aged 55-70 years who had recovered from COVID-19. Each CDR3 is given with its conserved first and last residue. The D gene is left open where the match is weak. Size is omitted from some rows. Given values are once, few, many or a class for expanded clones.

d_call	clone_size	v_call	j_call	cdr3_aa	cdr3_nt
TRBD1	-	TRBV3-1/TRBV3-2	TRBJ1-2	CASSHLGTGGDYGYTF	TGTGCCAGCAGCCATCTTGGGACAGGGGGCGACTATGGCTACACCTTC
-	-	TRBV24-1	TRBJ2-1	CATGTSRFGNEQFF	TGTGCCACCGGTACCTCGCGGTTTGGCAATGAGCAGTTCTTC
-	-	TRBV18	TRBJ2-7	CASSPPGSYEQYF	TGTGCCAGCTCACCACCCGGCTCCTACGAGCAGTACTTC
-	-	TRBV28	TRBJ2-5	CASSSGTSQETQYF	TGTGCCAGCAGTTCAGGGACTTCTCAAGAGACCCAGTACTTC
-	-	TRBV12-2	TRBJ2-7	CASRLTLTWPYF	TGTGCAAGTCGCTTAACTCTGACATGGCCGTACTTC
TRBD1	-	TRBV9	TRBJ1-1	CASSPQDRVLEAFF	TGTGCCAGCAGCCCCCAAGACAGGGTACTCGAAGCTTTCTTT
TRBD2	-	TRBV5-1	TRBJ2-7	CASSSLGLAVSAEQYF	TGCGCCAGCAGCTCCCTTGGACTAGCGGTCTCGGCCGAGCAGTACTTC
-	-	TRBV3-1/TRBV3-2	TRBJ2-7	CASSLGSQSYEQYF	TGTGCCAGCAGCCTAGGTAGCCAATCCTACGAGCAGTACTTC
TRBD1	once	TRBV2	TRBJ2-7	CASTSETGAEQYF	TGTGCCAGCACGTCCGAGACAGGGGCCGAGCAGTACTTC
-	-	TRBV30	TRBJ1-1	CAWGGSETEAFF	TGTGCCTGGGGTGGTTCGGAGACTGAAGCTTTCTTT
-	-	TRBV2	TRBJ1-4	CATRGGANEKLFF	TGTGCCACCCGGGGGGGGGCTAATGAAAAACTGTTTTTT
TRBD2	-	TRBV6-5	TRBJ2-2	CASSLGTSWTGELFF	TGTGCCAGCAGCCTGGGGACTAGTTGGACCGGGGAGCTGTTTTTT
TRBD1	few	TRBV2	TRBJ1-3	CASKRTGVPGNTIYF	TGTGCCAGCAAGCGGACAGGGGTTCCTGGAAACACCATATATTTT
-	-	TRBV19	TRBJ2-1	CASRGGAYNEQFF	TGTGCCAGTAGGGGGGGTGCCTACAATGAGCAGTTCTTC
TRBD1	-	TRBV19	TRBJ1-2	CATGGTGTGDGYTF	TGTGCCACCGGAGGGACCGGGACAGGGGATGGCTACACCTTC
TRBD2	-	TRBV24-1	TRBJ2-2	CATSDLLADITGELFF	TGTGCCACCAGTGATTTGCTAGCGGATATCACCGGGGAGCTGTTTTTT
TRBD1	-	TRBV2	TRBJ1-5	CASRGTGASYSNQPQHF	TGTGCCAGCAGAGGGACAGGGGCCAGCTATAGCAATCAGCCCCAGCATTTT
-	-	TRBV10-3	TRBJ1-2	CAATGTPAYGYTF	TGTGCCGCCACCGGGACACCAGCATATGGCTACACCTTC
-	-	TRBV19	TRBJ2-2	CASNPGVAGELFF	TGTGCCAGTAATCCGGGAGTGGCCGGGGAGCTGTTTTTT
TRBD2	-	TRBV5-1	TRBJ2-5	CASSVTSGVASLGETQYF	TGCGCCAGCAGCGTGACTAGCGGAGTAGCGAGTTTGGGAGAGACCCAGTACTTC
-	-	TRBV21-1	TRBJ2-7	CASSQRGLSYEQYF	TGTGCCAGCAGCCAAAGGGGCCTCTCCTACGAGCAGTACTTC
-	-	TRBV20-1	TRBJ1-1	CSAPQGLQAFF	TGCAGTGCACCGCAGGGGTTACAAGCTTTCTTT
TRBD2	-	TRBV4-1	TRBJ2-3	CASSHPGLAGTTDTQYF	TGCGCCAGCAGCCACCCCGGACTAGCGGGTACCACAGATACGCAGTATTTT
TRBD1	-	TRBV6-4	TRBJ2-3	CASSRGQGSSDTQYF	TGTGCCAGCAGCAGGGGACAGGGGAGTTCAGATACGCAGTATTTT
TRBD2	-	TRBV19	TRBJ2-3	CASAETGRSTDTQYF	TGTGCCAGTGCGGAGACCGGGAGGAGCACAGATACGCAGTATTTT
-	-	TRBV27	TRBJ1-2	CASSLWRGASGYTF	TGTGCCAGCAGTTTATGGCGGGGGGCATCTGGCTACACCTTC
-	-	TRBV3-1/TRBV3-2	TRBJ2-2	CASSHGSVGELFF	TGTGCCAGCAGCCACGGGTCGGTCGGGGAGCTGTTTTTT
-	-	TRBV21-1	TRBJ1-1	CASSKPRPGQGAFAFF	TGTGCCAGCAGCAAGCCACGTCCGGGACAGGGGGCGTTTGCTTTCTTT
-	-	TRBV7-9	TRBJ2-3	CASSSTLDRDTQYF	TGTGCCAGCAGCTCCACACTCGACAGGGATACGCAGTATTTT
-	-	TRBV5-1	TRBJ1-2	CASSLGGTSYGYTF	TGCGCCAGCAGCTTGGGAGGCACCTCGTATGGCTACACCTTC
TRBD1	-	TRBV10-3	TRBJ1-4	CAIRTGLNEKLFF	TGTGCCATACGGACAGGCCTCAATGAAAAACTGTTTTTT
-	once	TRBV27	TRBJ1-4	CASSIRGGNEKLFF	TGTGCCAGCAGTATCCGGGGGGGTAATGAAAAACTGTTTTTT
-	-	TRBV6-6	TRBJ1-6	CASSPTRGTAYNSPLHF	TGTGCCAGCAGTCCTACCCGCGGGACGGCTTATAATTCACCCCTCCACTTT
-	-	TRBV18	TRBJ1-1	CASSDRGTEAFF	TGTGCCAGCTCAGATAGGGGGACTGAAGCTTTCTTT
TRBD1	-	TRBV3-1/TRBV3-2	TRBJ1-6	CASSPQQGAKSPLHF	TGTGCCAGCAGCCCCCAACAGGGGGCTAAATCACCCCTCCACTTT
-	-	TRBV27	TRBJ2-5	CASSLSHREETQYF	TGTGCCAGCAGTTTATCCCACAGGGAAGAGACCCAGTACTTC
TRBD1	-	TRBV3-1/TRBV3-2	TRBJ1-3	CASSRSGGGNTIYF	TGTGCCAGCAGCCGATCAGGGGGAGGAAACACCATATATTTT
-	-	TRBV5-1	TRBJ2-5	CASSSPGPPETQYF	TGCGCCAGCAGCTCCCCGGGTCCTCCAGAGACCCAGTACTTC
TRBD2	-	TRBV5-1	TRBJ2-2	CASSLPSGNGELFF	TGCGCCAGCAGCTTGCCTAGCGGTAACGGGGAGCTGTTTTTT
TRBD2	few	TRBV24-1	TRBJ2-2	CATSDLGLAGGELFF	TGTGCCACCAGTGATTTGGGACTAGCGGGAGGGGAGCTGTTTTTT
TRBD2	-	TRBV7-8	TRBJ2-7	CASSPRLAATYEQYF	TGTGCCAGCAGCCCACGACTAGCGGCCACCTACGAGCAGTACTTC
TRBD2	-	TRBV28	TRBJ2-1	CASSFSRGLANHEQFF	TGTGCCAGCAGTTTTAGTAGGGGACTAGCGAACCATGAGCAGTTCTTC
-	-	TRBV28	TRBJ1-5	CASSGGAGQPQHF	TGTGCCAGCAGTGGGGGGGCGGGTCAGCCCCAGCATTTT
-	-	TRBV7-9	TRBJ2-3	CASSLGPESSTDTQYF	TGTGCCAGCAGCTTAGGGCCAGAATCTAGCACAGATACGCAGTATTTT
-	-	TRBV29-1	TRBJ1-5	CSVEIGGSNQPQHF	TGCAGCGTTGAAATTGGCGGTAGCAATCAGCCCCAGCATTTT
-	-	TRBV28	TRBJ1-5	CASSLPDINQPQHF	TGTGCCAGCAGTTTACCGGACATTAATCAGCCCCAGCATTTT
TRBD2	once	TRBV7-9	TRBJ2-2	CASSLPSGRADGELFF	TGTGCCAGCAGCCTCCCTAGCGGGAGGGCGGACGGGGAGCTGTTTTTT
-	-	TRBV7-9	TRBJ1-2	CASSSGGGSAGYTF	TGTGCCAGCAGCTCAGGCGGGGGATCTGCTGGCTACACCTTC
TRBD2	-	TRBV7-6	TRBJ2-7	CASSPTSGYYEQYF	TGTGCCAGCAGCCCGACTAGCGGATACTACGAGCAGTACTTC
TRBD1	-	TRBV4-2	TRBJ1-2	CASSLTGGEVPGYTF	TGTGCCAGCAGCCTTACAGGGGGCGAGGTTCCGGGCTACACCTTC
-	-	TRBV6-5	TRBJ1-5	CASQELGNQPQHF	TGTGCCAGCCAAGAGTTAGGCAATCAGCCCCAGCATTTT